Given below is one TCR beta chain in context. The CDR3 is 15 residues long. CDR1 MDHEN and CDR2 SYDVKM come from the germline V gene. Trimming stripped 5 bases from V and 0 bases from J, with 13 bases between. This sample's TCRbeta library carried unique molecular identifier barcodes. TCRdb ran MiXCR on the PCR reads and lists one entry per CDR3 protein. The sample has about 610,000 distinct CDR3 sequences, about 11% seen once. The data were obtained in a study of T-cell reconstitution after alpha-beta-depleted transplantation in children. The rearrangement links TRBV28 to TRBJ1-1; D not certain. Sequencing was performed on PBMCs from the stem cell graft donor, taken from the stem cell graft. This TCR was sampled from a human donor who donated a stem cell graft to a child with acute myeloid leukemia. CDR3 sequence reads: CASSPQVGLNTEAFF. CDR3 sequence (DNA): TGTGCCAGCAGTCCCCAGGTGGGGTTGAACACTGAAGCTTTCTTT.